What follows are 19 T cell receptor beta chains derived from one specimen sequenced in a study of CXCR3-negative and CXCR3-positive naive CD8 T cells. These receptors' antigens are unknown. Study-level findings and limits: Relative to CXCR3-negative naive cells, CXCR3-positive naive cells had more hydrophobic TRB CDR3s.

TRB cDNA libraries were made by UMI-labeled 5' RACE. One entry per CDR3 protein, without DNA, is what TCRdb gives after re-calling the 5' RACE reads. In all, the sample yields about 51,000 distinct CDR3 sequences. The sequencing input was naive CXCR3+ CD8+ T cells from blood. The subset denotes: CD45RO-CCR7+CD27+CD95- naive CD8+ T cells expressing CXCR3 (TNR3+). Receptor source: a human donor in good health. Some clones in this sample may be carry-over from other donors' samples.

The genes are TRBV4-3 and TRBJ1-1. Germline-derived CDR1 and CDR2 are LGHNA and YSLEER. The CDR3 extends over 15 amino acids. The CDR3 loop is CASSQELRAYTEAFF.

The CDR3 sequence is CAMRSGHSSYEQYF. The gene calls are TRBV10-3 and TRBJ2-7; TCRdb returns TRBD1, unconfirmable since there is no DNA. Germline values: CDR1 ENHRY, CDR2 SYGVKD. The CDR3 sequence is 14 residues long.

The genes are TRBV7-6 and TRBJ1-1. The germline gives CDR1 SGHVS, CDR2 FNYEAQ. CDR3 size: 12 residues. CDR3 amino acids: CASSLMNTEAFF.

The chain has TRBV7-8 and TRBJ1-1; the D call from TCRdb, TRBD1, cannot be confirmed without DNA. CDR1 and CDR2 (germline): SGHVS, FQNEAQ. The CDR3 is 14 amino acids. CDR3 sequence: CASSPPRAGTEAFF. Full variable domain (rest looked up from reference TRBV7-8 and TRBJ1-1): GAGVSQSPRYKVAKRGQDVALRCDPISGHVSLFWYQQALGQGPEFLTYFQNEAQLDKSGLPSDRFFAERPEGSVSTLKIQRTQQEDSAVYLCASSPPRAGTEAFFGQGTRLTVV.

The J gene is TRBJ2-7, the V gene TRBV7-9; absent DNA, TCRdb's TRBD2 call cannot be checked. The CDR3 length is 14 residues. CDR1 and CDR2 (germline): SEHNR, FQNEAQ (reference sequence). The CDR3 is CASTLSSAIYEQYF. The variable domain in full, completed from reference TRBV7-9 and TRBJ2-7, reads DTGVSQNPRHKITKRGQNVTFRCDPISEHNRLYWYRQTLGQGPEFLTYFQNEAQLEKSRLLSDRFSAERPKGSFSTLEIQRTEQGDSAMYLCASTLSSAIYEQYFGPGTRLTVT.

The gene calls are TRBV6-5 and TRBJ2-1; no DNA is available, so the TRBD1 call from TCRdb remains unchecked. The CDR3 consists of 14 residues. Per germline, CDR1 MNHEY and CDR2 SVGAGI. CDR3 in amino acids: CASSLIRGDNEQFF.

CDR3: CASSDSTGGPDTQYF. This chain joins TRBV6-4 and TRBJ2-3; TCRdb lists TRBD1, though no DNA is available to test this call. CDR3 length: 15 residues. Germline V CDR1 and CDR2: MRHNA, SNTAGT.

This chain uses TRBV28 with TRBJ2-7. This CDR3 spans 14 amino acids. Germline V gene data show CDR1 as MDHEN and CDR2 as SYDVKM. The CDR3 is CASSSDGVWYEQYF.

The chain links TRBV7-9 to TRBJ2-7. This CDR3 spans 15 amino acids. The germline V gene has CDR1 SEHNR and CDR2 FQNEAQ (reference sequence). CDR3 protein: CASSSLPTDDNEQYF.

The chain uses TRBV29-1 and TRBJ2-2. Germline V lookup: CDR1 SQVTM, CDR2 ANQGSEA. The length of the CDR3 is 12 residues. The CDR3 reads CSVLGSTGELFF.

This chain joins TRBV28 and TRBJ2-1; TCRdb gives TRBD2 as the D gene, but with no DNA this cannot be confirmed. Germline CDR1 and CDR2: MDHEN and SYDVKM. CDR3 length equals 12 residues. The CDR3 spells CASSLPAGEQFF.

The chain carries TRBV10-3 and TRBJ2-2; TCRdb's D call, TRBD1, is unchecked because there is no DNA. This CDR3 has 13 amino acids. Germline CDR1 ENHRY, CDR2 SYGVKD. CDR3 in amino acids: CAISSSGTGELFF.

V gene TRBV7-9 combines with J gene TRBJ2-1; the D gene TCRdb calls, TRBD1, cannot be checked with no DNA. The CDR3 spans 12 residues. The germline gives CDR1 SEHNR, CDR2 FQNEAQ (reference sequence). CDR3 region: CASSSGSNEQFF.

The rearrangement links TRBV4-1 to TRBJ2-3. CDR3 size: 14 residues. The V gene's germline CDR1 is MGHRA and CDR2 YSYEKL. The CDR3: CASSQDRITDTQYF.

V usage is TRBV3-2 and J usage is TRBJ1-2. TRBV3-2 is given as a pseudogene. CDR3 length equals 14 residues. The CDR3 region is CASSQVRPSHGYTF.

This rearrangement joins TRBV6-2 or TRBV6-3 to TRBJ2-5; TCRdb's D call, TRBD2, is unchecked because there is no DNA. The CDR3 spans 14 residues. CDR1 is MNHEY, CDR2 SVGEGT, per germline. The CDR3 sequence: CASATGTSQETQYF.

V gene TRBV28 combines with J gene TRBJ2-7; no DNA is available, so the TRBD1 call from TCRdb remains unchecked. Germline V CDR1 and CDR2: MDHEN, SYDVKM. The CDR3 runs 15 residues. CDR3 sequence: CASSSLLRTGDEQYF.

The genes are TRBV20-1 and TRBJ1-5. Germline V CDR1 and CDR2: DFQATT, SNEGSKA (reference sequence). The CDR3 is made up of 12 amino acids. The CDR3 here is CSGAGGNQPQHF.

The J gene is TRBJ2-2, the V gene TRBV7-9; TCRdb picks TRBD1, but there is no DNA to check that call. This CDR3 has 15 residues. Looked up from germline, CDR1 is SEHNR and CDR2 is FQNEAQ (reference sequence). CDR3 amino acids: CASSYPGLNTGELFF.